The present T cell receptor (beta chain) was sequenced within a study of beta chain features in type 1 diabetes. The germline gives CDR1 KGHSH, CDR2 LQKENI. CDR3 length: 14 amino acids. J lost 6 bases, V lost 4 bases, and 4 bases had no gene match. General study results and limits: Within each of all four CD4+ subsets, Type 1 diabetes patients had TCRB CDR3s that were moderately but significantly shorter.

Reverse transcription of all isolated RNA meant that expressed TCRB transcripts were sequenced. TCRdb's copy holds only in-frame clones and misses some; the assay was immunoSEQ multiplex PCR. The sample consists of 15,000 or so clones, roughly 69% of them appearing once. As to this clone: Its matching antigen is unknown. Other DNA sequences in the same sample also yield this CDR3.

Sequenced sample: Tregs from blood. The chain combines TRBV18 with TRBJ1-5; TRBD1 aligns across 9 bases. The source of this sequence is a man aged 25-40 years with type 1 diabetes. Written as DNA, the CDR3 is TGTGCCAGCTCACAACAGGGGGCCGGTCAGCCCCAGCATTTT. Protein: CASSQQGAGQPQHF.